The 27 T cell receptor beta chains below come from one sample, sequenced in a study of response to subunit inactivated influenza vaccine. TCRdb re-derived calls from the RT-PCR reads in MiXCR, one entry per CDR3 protein. The data contain roughly 790,000 distinct CDR3 sequences, 20% to 25% of them singletons. Source: PBMCs from blood, taken about 5 days after vaccination. The origin of the receptors is a man aged 50-59 years who received an inactivated influenza vaccine.

In the case of this clonotype: The junction does not match germline at one end; this may be a read error. The gene calls are TRBV11-2 and TRBJ2-2, with 10 bases identical to TRBD2. This CDR3 has 17 amino acids. Germline V gives CDR1 SGHAT, CDR2 FQNNGV. CDR3 coding DNA: TGTGCCAGCAGCTTAGTAGGACTAGCGGAGATCACCCGGGAGCTGTTTTTT. Residues: CASSLVGLAEITRELFF.

The J gene is TRBJ1-1, the V gene TRBV2; D is uncertain. V was trimmed by 2 bases and J by 5 bases, leaving 6 bases between them. From germline, CDR1 is SNHLY and CDR2 FYNNEI. This CDR3 comprises 12 residues. The CDR3 DNA follows: TGTGCCAGCAGTGAATTGCTTACTGAAGCTTTCTTT. This codes for CASSELLTEAFF.

This clonotype appeared a few times. The chain uses TRBV5-5 and TRBJ2-3; D gene uncertain. The germline CDR1 and CDR2 sequences are SGHKS and YYEKEE (reference sequence). The CDR3 runs 14 residues. V was pared by 0 bases and J by 1 base, with 6 bases between. The CDR3 nucleotides read TGTGCCAGCAGCTTGGATGTGGGCACAGATACGCAGTATTTT. This encodes CASSLDVGTDTQYF.

This sequence joins TRBV20-1 and TRBJ2-5; 10 positions agree with TRBD1. Germline assignment: CDR1 DFQATT and CDR2 SNEGSKA (reference sequence). This CDR3 comprises 14 residues. J gave up 4 bases and V 4 bases, and 6 bases lay outside the gene matches. The CDR3 DNA sequence: TGCAGTGCTACCCAGACAGGGGGCAGAGAGACCCAGTACTTC. It translates to CSATQTGGRETQYF.

This clonotype occurred a few times. The gene calls are TRBV20-1 and TRBJ2-1; 7 nucleotides line up with TRBD1. After removal of 3 bases from V and 5 bases from J, the junction contained 10 bases not matched to a gene. This CDR3 has 15 amino acids. CDR1 is DFQATT, CDR2 SNEGSKA, per germline (reference sequence). CDR3 loop: CSASGRRGMNNEQFF. For the CDR3, the DNA is TGCAGTGCTAGTGGTCGCAGGGGGATGAACAATGAGCAGTTCTTC.

The V gene is TRBV6-1, the J gene TRBJ2-7; the D is unclear. The CDR3 is 14 amino acids. Trimming took 6 bases from V and 3 from J, leaving 15 bases between them. Per germline, CDR1 MNHNS and CDR2 SASEGT. The CDR3, as DNA: TGTGCCAGCAGGGCACGAGGCCCGGTCTACGAGCAGTACTTC. Translating it yields CASRARGPVYEQYF.

This clonotype was recorded only once. The rearrangement links TRBV4-2 to TRBJ2-7; perhaps TRBD2 as D (5 bases). The germline V and J ends were trimmed by 0 bases and 3 bases, with 12 bases remaining between them. The CDR3 has 15 amino acids. CDR1 and CDR2 (germline): LGHNA, YNFKEQ. Here the CDR3 reads CASSQEGSRGYEQYF. As DNA, the CDR3 is TGTGCCAGCAGCCAAGAAGGTTCCCGGGGCTACGAGCAGTACTTC.

J is TRBJ2-4 and V is TRBV4-3; a possible D gene is TRBD2 (5 bases). CDR3 length: 15 residues. V was pared by 3 bases and J by 1 base, with 10 bases between. Germline V gives CDR1 LGHNA, CDR2 YSLEER. The CDR3 region has the DNA TGCGCCAGCAGCCAGGCCCGGGGTGCCAAAAACATTCAGTACTTC. Residues: CASSQARGAKNIQYF.

This clonotype was counted between two and nine times. The genes are TRBV5-1 and TRBJ2-3; no clear D. The CDR3 loop spans 14 amino acids. V lost 3 bases and J 4 bases, leaving 12 bases between the germline ends. Germline V CDR1 and CDR2: SGHRS, YFSETQ. In nucleotides, the CDR3 is TGCGCCAGCAGCTCCGGTACCCGGGCAGATACGCAGTATTTT. Amino acids: CASSSGTRADTQYF.

The table lists this clonotype with a few counts. V and J are TRBV5-1 and TRBJ2-1; D uncertain. With 3 bases removed from V and 6 bases from J, the gap between germline ends came to 13 bases. Germline V CDR1 and CDR2: SGHRS, YFSETQ. This CDR3 contains 14 residues. The CDR3 sequence: CASSSEWVTNEQFF. The CDR3 bases are TGCGCCAGCAGCTCTGAGTGGGTAACCAATGAGCAGTTCTTC.

This clonotype was counted a few times. The CDR3 nucleotides read TGTGCCGGGGGGAAGACAGGGTACCAAGAGACCCAGTACTTC. Protein product: CAGGKTGYQETQYF. This chain links TRBV6-1 with TRBJ2-5; maybe TRBD1 (7 bases). The V gene's germline CDR1 is MNHNS and CDR2 SASEGT. Trimming pared 11 bases from V and 0 bases from J, leaving 16 bases between. This CDR3 has 14 amino acids.

This chain links TRBV12-3 or TRBV12-4 with TRBJ2-1, with D perhaps TRBD2 (5 bases). The CDR3 extends over 19 amino acids. Trimming removed 3 bases from V and 4 bases from J, with 25 bases in between. CDR3 in amino acids: CASSFGSGLSASRYNEQFF. The CDR3 DNA sequence: TGTGCCAGCAGTTTTGGTTCTGGGTTGTCGGCTAGCAGATACAATGAGCAGTTCTTC.

This clonotype was picked up a small number of times. V gene TRBV5-6 combines with J gene TRBJ2-7; D possibly uses TRBD1 or TRBD2 (6 bases each). Trimming stripped 0 bases from V and 9 bases from J, with 13 bases between. CDR1 and CDR2 (germline): SGHDT, YYEEEE. The CDR3 has 13 amino acids. This chain's CDR3 is CASSLGLGGRQYF. CDR3 bases: TGTGCCAGCAGCTTGGGTTTAGGGGGGAGGCAGTACTTC.

This clonotype was detected only a few times. The chain has TRBV12-3 or TRBV12-4 and TRBJ2-7; 7 bases match TRBD1. Trimming took 6 bases from V and 3 from J; bases not matched to a gene: 11. The CDR3 has 15 amino acids. Here the CDR3 DNA reads TGTGCCAGCAGATCCGGTCGGGACAGAGTCTACGAGCAGTACTTC. Translation: CASRSGRDRVYEQYF.

The chain uses TRBV5-1 and TRBJ1-4; TRBD1 matches 8 bases. Per the germline V gene, CDR1 is SGHRS and CDR2 is YFSETQ. This CDR3 is built from 17 residues. The V gene end was trimmed by 2 bases and the J gene end by 3 bases; junction bases not matched to a gene: 9. The CDR3 is CASSLNAGGASNEKLFF. CDR3 bases: TGCGCCAGCAGCTTAAATGCAGGGGGCGCTTCTAATGAAAAACTGTTTTTT.

In this sample, this clonotype turned up a few times. This rearrangement joins TRBV4-1 to TRBJ1-4; no clear D gene. CDR1 is MGHRA, CDR2 YSYEKL, per germline. V was shortened by 4 bases and J by 0 bases, with 15 bases between the two germline ends. There are 17 residues in the CDR3. The CDR3 nucleotides are TGCGCCAGCAGCCCGCTGGGTGGCTTAACAACTAATGAAAAACTGTTTTTT. This sequence encodes CASSPLGGLTTNEKLFF.

The J gene is TRBJ2-7, the V gene TRBV6-1; either TRBD1 or TRBD2 may fit D (5 bases each). V lost 6 bases, J lost 0 bases, and 12 bases lay in between. There are 14 residues in the CDR3. The germline V gene encodes CDR1 MNHNS and CDR2 SASEGT. The CDR3 bases are TGTGCCAGCAGGAGGGACGCGGCCTCCTACGAGCAGTACTTC. Its protein is CASRRDAASYEQYF.

V and J are TRBV20-1 and TRBJ1-6; weak D call: TRBD1 (6 bases). Trimming removed 4 bases at V and 3 bases at J, with 13 bases between. This CDR3 region has 15 residues. The germline V gene encodes CDR1 DFQATT and CDR2 SNEGSKA (reference sequence). The CDR3 sequence is CSATGAQVYNSPLHF. The CDR3 DNA is TGCAGTGCTACAGGGGCACAGGTCTATAATTCACCCCTCCACTTT.

The J gene is TRBJ1-2, the V gene TRBV28; TRBD1 might be the D (6 bases). The CDR3 is 16 amino acids. Deletions cut 5 bases from V and 4 bases from J, with 20 bases between. Germline V gene lookup returns CDR1 MDHEN and CDR2 SYDVKM. CDR3 residues: CASSTVGGAVPYGYTF. The CDR3, as DNA: TGTGCCAGCAGTACGGTTGGGGGCGCAGTGCCCTATGGCTACACCTTC.

This clonotype showed up just a few times. V gene TRBV9 combines with J gene TRBJ1-2, with D unclear. Germline CDR1 SGDLS, CDR2 YYNGEE. This CDR3 region has 14 residues. The V end was cut by 0 bases, the J end by 0 bases, with 6 bases between. CDR3 loop: CASSVGGSNYGYTF. CDR3 coding DNA: TGTGCCAGCAGCGTAGGAGGTTCTAACTATGGCTACACCTTC. Based on the CDR3 plus reference TRBV9 and TRBJ1-2, the full variable domain is DSGVTQTPKHLITATGQRVTLRCSPRSGDLSVYWYQQSLDQGLQFLIQYYNGEERAKGNILERFSAQQFPDLHSELNLSSLELGDSALYFCASSVGGSNYGYTFGSGTRLTVV.

V is TRBV5-1 and J is TRBJ2-2, with 8 bases lining up with TRBD1. The V segment lost 4 bases and the J segment 0 bases; nucleotides outside the gene matches: 5. Germline lookup yields CDR1 SGHRS and CDR2 YFSETQ. This CDR3 is built from 16 residues. CDR3 DNA: TGCGCCAGCAGCAACCCGGGACAGGCGAACACCGGGGAGCTGTTTTTT. Protein product: CASSNPGQANTGELFF. The full variable domain, in which reference TRBV5-1 and TRBJ2-2 provide the parts outside the CDR3, is KAGVTQTPRYLIKTRGQQVTLSCSPISGHRSVSWYQQTPGQGLQFLFEYFSETQRNKGNFPGRFSGRQFSNSRSEMNVSTLELGDSALYLCASSNPGQANTGELFFGEGSRLTVL.

This clonotype was counted only a few times. The gene calls are TRBV20-1 and TRBJ2-3, with TRBD2 as a possible D gene (6 bases). Looked up from germline, CDR1 is DFQATT and CDR2 is SNEGSKA (reference sequence). The ends were cut back, 1 base at V and 1 base at J, with 9 bases in the middle. There are 14 residues in the CDR3. The CDR3 sequence: CSARVQRGTDTQYF. The CDR3 region has the DNA TGCAGTGCTAGAGTCCAGCGGGGCACAGATACGCAGTATTTT.

This rearrangement joins TRBV11-3 to TRBJ2-1, with a tentative D call TRBD1 (5 bases). The CDR3 covers 14 residues. V lost 3 bases and J lost 7, with 13 bases in between. Per the germline V gene, CDR1 is SGHNT and CDR2 is YENEEA. The CDR3 DNA is TGTGCCAGCAGCTTTAGGGGTCTGGCGAATGAGCAGTTCTTC. This encodes CASSFRGLANEQFF.

This clonotype has more than one count but fewer than ten. V and J are TRBV20-1 and TRBJ2-1; D is ambiguous. The length of the CDR3 is 14 residues. V was clipped by 0 bases and J by 7 bases, with 13 bases between them. CDR1 is DFQATT, CDR2 SNEGSKA, per germline (reference sequence). The CDR3 coding sequence is TGCAGTGCTAGAGATGATGATTCAGCGAATGAGCAGTTCTTC. Its protein is CSARDDDSANEQFF.

This chain joins TRBV12-3 or TRBV12-4 and TRBJ2-5; D remains ambiguous. Between the trimmed V and J ends, which lost 0 bases and 0 bases, there was a span of 8 bases. The CDR3 covers 15 residues. CDR3 region: CASSLAGRHQETQYF. For the CDR3, the DNA is TGTGCCAGCAGTTTAGCAGGGCGGCACCAAGAGACCCAGTACTTC.

This clonotype was detected a few times. The CDR3 DNA follows: TGTGCCAGCAGTTACTATAATACAGGGGTTCAGGAGACCCAGTACTTC. Protein: CASSYYNTGVQETQYF. The V call is TRBV6-5, the J call TRBJ2-5, with TRBD1 matching over 7 bases. The CDR3 extends over 16 amino acids. V shed 1 base, J shed 5 bases, and the junction held 10 bases outside the gene matches. Germline CDR1 and CDR2: MNHEY and SVGAGI.

This clonotype has just a few counts. V is TRBV7-9 and J is TRBJ1-1; 8 nucleotides agree with TRBD1. The CDR3 spans 16 residues. The germline V gene has CDR1 SEHNR and CDR2 FQNEAQ (reference sequence). Trimming took 5 bases from V and 0 from J; bases not matched to a gene: 8. CDR3 region: CASSPGQGVMNTEAFF. The CDR3 region has the DNA TGTGCCAGCAGCCCAGGACAGGGCGTAATGAACACTGAAGCTTTCTTT.